This T cell receptor (beta chain) was profiled in a study of neurological immune-mediated disorders. This clonotype came up many times. CDR1 and CDR2 from the germline V gene are MNHEY and SVGEGT. V was cut by 6 bases and J by 4 bases, with 15 bases left in between. CDR3 length equals 14 residues. TCRdb redid the calling of the 5' RACE reads with MiXCR, one entry per CDR3 protein. The table lists tens of thousands of distinct CDR3 sequences, 9% to 12% of them singletons. This sequence joins TRBV6-2 or TRBV6-3 and TRBJ1-1; D is unresolved. What was sequenced was PBMCs. The sequence came from a middle-aged woman with HTLV-1-associated myelopathy (HAM/TSP). DNA for the CDR3: TGTGCCAGCAGCCGTACAGACCCGGCCACTGAAGCTTTCTTT. Translated: CASSRTDPATEAFF.